The 21 T cell receptor beta chains listed next were all sequenced from one sample in a study of cytotoxic CD8 clonotypes in ibrutinib-treated CLL. Libraries were prepared by immunoSEQ multiplex PCR; TCRdb keeps only in-frame clonotypes and omits some of them. The profile shows approximately 340,000 clones, 60% to 80% of them singletons. The sequences come from PBMCs, collected after 36 months of ibrutinib treatment. Receptors were obtained from a human donor with chronic lymphocytic leukemia.

This rearrangement joins TRBV4-1 to TRBJ1-1, with 10 bases identical to TRBD1. Germline lookup yields CDR1 MGHRA and CDR2 YSYEKL. After removal of 4 bases from V and 4 bases from J, the junction contained 6 bases not matched to a gene. This CDR3 is 15 amino acids long. The CDR3 spells CASSLTGTGVTEAFF. The CDR3 coding sequence is TGCGCCAGCAGCCTCACCGGGACAGGGGTCACTGAAGCTTTCTTT.

The chain uses TRBV11-2 and TRBJ2-3, with D perhaps matching TRBD2 (6 bases). CDR1 SGHAT and CDR2 FQNNGV come from the germline V gene. Between the trimmed V and J ends, which lost 9 bases and 4 bases, there was a span of 17 bases. The CDR3 is made up of 14 amino acids. Written as DNA, the CDR3 is TGTGCCAGTAGTAGTGGGAGGAGGGCAGATACGCAGTATTTT. Protein sequence: CASSSGRRADTQYF. The full variable domain, its missing parts supplied by reference TRBV11-2 and TRBJ2-3, is EAGVAQSPRYKIIEKRQSVAFWCNPISGHATLYWYQQILGQGPKLLIQFQNNGVVDDSQLPKDRFSAERLKGVDSTLKIQPAKLEDSAVYLCASSSGRRADTQYFGPGTRLTVL.

This chain uses TRBV27 with TRBJ2-7; D uncertain. CDR1 is MNHEY and CDR2 is SMNVEV in the germline V gene (reference sequence). This CDR3 comprises 16 residues. The V gene lost 7 bases and the J gene lost 0 bases, with 19 bases spanning the gap. DNA of the CDR3: TGTGCCAGCACTCGTTGGGCGGCGGTTAGCTCCTACGAGCAGTACTTC. Protein: CASTRWAAVSSYEQYF.

The CDR3 coding sequence is TGTGCCAGCAGCCTCCTTACGGCAGGGGAGCTGTTTTTT. Translating gives CASSLLTAGELFF. V gene TRBV27 combines with J gene TRBJ2-2; no clear D. The germline gives CDR1 MNHEY, CDR2 SMNVEV (reference sequence). The CDR3 has 13 residues. The V end lost 6 bases, the J end lost 8 bases, and 13 bases lay between the germline ends.

The chain carries TRBV7-2 and TRBJ2-1; 7 bases fit TRBD1. Germline values: CDR1 SGHTA, CDR2 FQGNSA. The CDR3 is made up of 15 amino acids. V dropped 1 base and J dropped 2; count of bases not matched to a gene: 2. The CDR3 sequence is CASSLETGPYNEQFF. The DNA for the CDR3 is TGTGCCAGCAGCTTAGAGACAGGGCCCTACAATGAGCAGTTCTTC.

V usage is TRBV7-2 and J usage is TRBJ2-1, with 11 positions matching TRBD2. Germline loops: CDR1 SGHTA, CDR2 FQGNSA. V shed 5 bases, J shed 11 bases, and the junction held 11 bases outside the gene matches. This CDR3 is built from 15 residues. The CDR3 DNA is TGTGCCAGCAGCCCTACTAGCGGGGGCGCCTCAAAGCAGTTCTTC. Translated: CASSPTSGGASKQFF.

The chain carries TRBV29-1 and TRBJ2-7; 8 bases match TRBD1. In germline, CDR1 is SQVTM, CDR2 ANQGSEA. The CDR3 runs to 13 residues. V lost 7 bases and J lost 3; bases outside the gene matches: 8. The CDR3 coding sequence is TGCAGCGCCCGAACAGGGGGGAACTACGAGCAGTACTTC. The encoded protein is CSARTGGNYEQYF.

The J gene is TRBJ2-7, the V gene TRBV5-1, with D perhaps TRBD1 (6 bases). Looked up from germline, CDR1 is SGHRS and CDR2 is YFSETQ. CDR3 size: 18 residues. V was shortened by 0 bases and J by 0 bases, with 19 bases between the two germline ends. CDR3: CASSLASYQGYGSYEQYF. The CDR3 bases are TGCGCCAGCAGCTTGGCCTCCTACCAGGGGTATGGCTCCTACGAGCAGTACTTC.

The chain employs TRBV7-2 and TRBJ2-2; D is unresolved. Germline CDR1 SGHTA, CDR2 FQGNSA. V was shortened by 7 bases and J by 1 base, with 7 bases between the two germline ends. This CDR3 has 13 residues. Here the CDR3 reads CASTHKNTGELFF. DNA of the CDR3: TGTGCCAGCACCCACAAGAACACCGGGGAGCTGTTTTTT.

This clone occurred once. This chain connects TRBV11-3 to TRBJ2-3, with D possibly called TRBD1 or TRBD2 (5 bases each). The CDR3 extends over 16 amino acids. Germline CDR1 and CDR2: SGHNT and YENEEA. The ends were cut back, 5 bases at V and 2 bases at J, with 17 bases in the middle. The CDR3 region has the DNA TGTGCCAGCAGCATCGGGACGGGAAGAAACACAGATACGCAGTATTTT. Protein product: CASSIGTGRNTDTQYF.

The V and J genes are TRBV4-1 and TRBJ2-5, with D possibly TRBD2 on 6 matching bases. Trimming removed 4 bases at V and 2 bases at J, with 17 bases between. Per germline, CDR1 MGHRA and CDR2 YSYEKL. The CDR3 consists of 16 residues. The CDR3 DNA reads as TGCGCCAGCAGCCCCTCTATGTGGGGGAGGCAAGAGACCCAGTACTTC. This encodes CASSPSMWGRQETQYF.

This clone has a single count. The J gene is TRBJ2-7, the V gene TRBV14, with D possibly TRBD1 on 6 matching bases. The CDR3 sequence is 14 residues long. The ends were cut back, 1 base at V and 5 bases at J, with 12 bases in the middle. In germline, CDR1 is SGHDN, CDR2 FVKESK. CDR3 residues: CASSQARGLNEQYF. CDR3 nucleotides: TGTGCCAGCAGCCAAGCCAGGGGCCTAAACGAGCAGTACTTC.

The rearrangement joins TRBV19 to TRBJ1-4; the match to TRBD1 covers 9 bases. Germline CDR1 is LNHDA and CDR2 is SQIVND (reference sequence). CDR3 length: 16 amino acids. Trimming took 2 bases from V and 5 from J; bases not matched to a gene: 6. As DNA, the CDR3 is TGTGCCAGTAGTATACGGGTAGACAGGGGGAATGAAAAACTGTTTTTT. The encoded protein is CASSIRVDRGNEKLFF.

The V and J genes are TRBV19 and TRBJ2-7, with D possibly called TRBD1 or TRBD2 (5 bases each). The CDR3 has 16 amino acids. The germline V gene has CDR1 LNHDA and CDR2 SQIVND (reference sequence). Trimming stripped 2 bases from V and 2 bases from J, with 16 bases between. CDR3 sequence (DNA): TGTGCCAGTAGTATATATGGCAGGGAGAATACCTACGAGCAGTACTTC. Translating gives CASSIYGRENTYEQYF.

V is TRBV9 and J is TRBJ2-1, with no clear D. Germline lookup yields CDR1 SGDLS and CDR2 YYNGEE. Trimming left V 0 bases short and J 8 bases short, with 9 bases between. CDR3 size: 13 residues. The CDR3, as DNA: TGTGCCAGCAGCGTAGCTAGAAGAGATGAGCAGTTCTTC. Translating it yields CASSVARRDEQFF.

V gene TRBV7-2 combines with J gene TRBJ2-3; possibly TRBD2 for D (5 bases). The ends were cut back, 5 bases at V and 8 bases at J, with 20 bases in the middle. Per germline, CDR1 SGHTA and CDR2 FQGNSA. The CDR3 is 15 amino acids. CDR3 in amino acids: CASSQSWRSSGTQYF. DNA for the CDR3: TGTGCCAGCAGCCAAAGCTGGAGGTCAAGCGGTACGCAGTATTTT. The full variable domain, in which reference TRBV7-2 and TRBJ2-3 provide the parts outside the CDR3, is GAGVSQSPSNKVTEKGKDVELRCDPISGHTALYWYRQSLGQGLEFLIYFQGNSAPDKSGLPSDRFSAERTGGSVSTLTIQRTQQEDSAVYLCASSQSWRSSGTQYFGPGTRLTVL.

The V call is TRBV10-1, the J call TRBJ2-1; tentatively, D is TRBD2 (5 bases). The germline V gene has CDR1 WNHNN and CDR2 SYGVQD (reference sequence). This CDR3 contains 14 residues. The V end was cut by 2 bases, the J end by 0 bases, with 5 bases between. The CDR3 region has the DNA TGCGCCAGCAGTGAGGGGAGCTCCTACAATGAGCAGTTCTTC. Translation gives CASSEGSSYNEQFF.

The chain carries TRBV7-3 and TRBJ1-2, with 7 bases that match TRBD1. CDR3 length equals 13 residues. The trim removed 5 bases at V and 5 bases at J, leaving 5 bases unmatched. Germline V lookup: CDR1 SGHTA, CDR2 FQGTGA. The CDR3 nucleotides read TGTGCCAGCAGCCCCGGACAGGAGTATGGCTACACCTTC. Amino acids: CASSPGQEYGYTF.

The chain links TRBV7-9 to TRBJ2-1; 7 bases fit TRBD2. The CDR3 runs 17 residues. V was pared by 2 bases and J by 6 bases, with 13 bases of the junction left unmatched. The germline CDR1 and CDR2 sequences are SEHNR and FQNEAQ (reference sequence). The CDR3 sequence is CASSLPRTSNDANEQFF. The CDR3 coding sequence is TGTGCCAGCAGCTTACCCCGGACTAGTAACGACGCCAATGAGCAGTTCTTC.

This clone appeared once. The genes are TRBV5-6 and TRBJ2-5; 8 bases align to TRBD1. With 0 bases clipped from V and 1 base from J, the junction kept 8 bases outside the gene matches. From germline, CDR1 is SGHDT and CDR2 YYEEEE. This CDR3 comprises 17 residues. The chain's CDR3 is CASSLAGWTGIQETQYF. The DNA of the CDR3 is TGTGCCAGCAGCTTGGCGGGTTGGACAGGGATCCAAGAGACCCAGTACTTC. The variable domain in full, completed from reference TRBV5-6 and TRBJ2-5, reads DAGVTQSPTHLIKTRGQQVTLRCSPKSGHDTVSWYQQALGQGPQFIFQYYEEEERQRGNFPDRFSGHQFPNYSSELNVNALLLGDSALYLCASSLAGWTGIQETQYFGPGTRLLVL.

This clone showed up just a few times. The V and J genes are TRBV19 and TRBJ2-7; 8 bases match TRBD2. Germline V gene sequence: CDR1 LNHDA, CDR2 SQIVND (reference sequence). This CDR3 is built from 15 residues. The J segment lost 0 bases and the V segment lost 5 bases, leaving 6 bases of the junction unmatched. CDR3: CASSPGGGSSYEQYF. DNA of the CDR3: TGTGCCAGTAGTCCCGGCGGGGGGAGCTCCTACGAGCAGTACTTC.